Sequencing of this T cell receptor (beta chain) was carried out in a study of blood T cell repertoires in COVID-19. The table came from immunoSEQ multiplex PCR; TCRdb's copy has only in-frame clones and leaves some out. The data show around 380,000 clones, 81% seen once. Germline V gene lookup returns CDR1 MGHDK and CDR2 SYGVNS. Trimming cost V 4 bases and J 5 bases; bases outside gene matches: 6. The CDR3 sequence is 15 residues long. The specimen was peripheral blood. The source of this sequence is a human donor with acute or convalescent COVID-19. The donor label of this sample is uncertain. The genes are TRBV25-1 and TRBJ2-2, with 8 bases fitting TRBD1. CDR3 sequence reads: CASSGQTGVTGELFF. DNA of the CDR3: TGTGCCAGCAGTGGGCAGACAGGGGTGACCGGGGAGCTGTTTTTT.